The 30 T cell receptor beta chains below were found in one sample sequenced in a study of regulatory T cells in long-lasting Graves disease. Indicated time point: newly diagnosed GD, antithyroid drugs for less than 3 months. RNA isolated from PBMCs was used to make the TCR library. CDR3 regions were amplified by Arm-PCR using iRepertoire HTBI primers to build TCR beta libraries. TCRdb fed the multiplex PCR reads into MiXCR, producing one record per CDR3 protein. The sample records under 300,000 distinct CDR3 sequences, about 20% being singletons. This same sample was also taken into another study, of T cells in Graves' hyperthyroidism and ophthalmopathy.

Sequencing was performed on peripheral blood mononuclear cells (PBMCs), taken at new diagnosis, from a patient treated with antithyroid drugs. The source is a woman in her twenties or thirties with Graves disease.

This clonotype was recorded at least ten times. The rearrangement uses TRBV6-1 and TRBJ1-1, with TRBD1 identical over 7 bases. The CDR3 length is 18 residues. CDR1 is MNHNS and CDR2 is SASEGT in the germline V gene. V was clipped by 2 bases and J by 1 base; unmatched bases: 13. This chain's CDR3 is CASSESTAGGLRNTEAFF. In DNA, the CDR3 is TGTGCCAGCAGTGAAAGTACGGCAGGGGGACTACGGAACACTGAAGCTTTCTTT.

This clonotype was seen repeatedly, ten times or more. The chain carries TRBV5-8 and TRBJ2-5, with 9 bases identical to TRBD1. The V gene end was trimmed by 4 bases and the J gene end by 5 bases; junction bases not matched to a gene: 6. Germline CDR1 SGHTS, CDR2 YDEGEE. The CDR3 is made up of 14 amino acids. CDR3 region: CASSRTGVGETQYF. CDR3 bases: TGTGCCAGCAGCCGGACAGGGGTGGGGGAGACCCAGTACTTC.

The rearrangement uses TRBV4-1 and TRBJ2-3; TRBD2 agrees at 11 bases. Germline lookup yields CDR1 MGHRA and CDR2 YSYEKL. V lost 2 bases, J lost 2 bases, and 18 bases stayed unmatched. The CDR3 consists of 21 residues. The CDR3 DNA reads as TGCGCCAGCAGCCAACCTCCCCTCGCCGCTAGCGGGGGGAAACACACAGATACGCAGTATTTT. This encodes CASSQPPLAASGGKHTDTQYF.

In this sample, this clonotype turned up many times. The chain employs TRBV19 and TRBJ1-2, with D possibly matching TRBD1 (5 bases). The CDR3 runs 12 residues. V shed 5 bases and J shed 5 bases, with 9 bases lying between them. The V gene's germline CDR1 is LNHDA and CDR2 SQIVND (reference sequence). CDR3 sequence: CASSQTEYGYTF. The CDR3 DNA reads as TGTGCCAGTAGTCAGACAGAGTATGGCTACACCTTC.

Worth noting for this clonotype: This may stem from a read error, because a much larger clone lies one nucleotide away. The chain has TRBV5-4 and TRBJ2-5; D unclear. With 4 bases removed from V and 5 bases from J, the gap between germline ends came to 12 bases. CDR1 and CDR2 (germline): SGHNT, YYREEE (reference sequence). The CDR3 is made up of 13 amino acids. In nucleotides, the CDR3 is TGTGCCAGCAGCCCCTATAGTTCTGAGACCCAGTACTTC. This encodes CASSPYSSETQYF. The full variable domain, with the rest looked up from reference TRBV5-4 and TRBJ2-5, is ETGVTQSPTHLIKTRGQQVTLRCSSQSGHNTVSWYQQALGQGPQFIFQYYREEENGRGNFPPRFSGLQFPNYSSELNVNALELDDSALYLCASSPYSSETQYFGPGTRLLVL.

This clonotype has a count of ten or more. This chain connects TRBV6-1 to TRBJ2-5; D gene uncertain. V was cut by 0 bases and J by 1 base, with 12 bases left in between. Germline V lookup: CDR1 MNHNS, CDR2 SASEGT. This CDR3 is built from 16 residues. Here the CDR3 DNA reads TGTGCCAGCAGTGAAGCGTATGCTCAGCTCCAAGAGACCCAGTACTTC. The encoded protein is CASSEAYAQLQETQYF.

This clonotype has ten or more counts. The rearrangement joins TRBV7-2 to TRBJ2-5, with 7 bases lining up with TRBD2. V shed 6 bases, J shed 2 bases, and the junction held 3 bases outside the gene matches. Germline CDR1 is SGHTA and CDR2 is FQGNSA. The CDR3 runs to 13 residues. The CDR3 reads CASSAGGQETQYF. The CDR3 DNA reads as TGTGCCAGCAGTGCCGGGGGGCAAGAGACCCAGTACTTC.

This clonotype showed up many times. The gene calls are TRBV29-1 and TRBJ2-3, with a weak D call TRBD2 (6 bases). The length of the CDR3 is 13 residues. Trimming removed 4 bases at V and 1 base at J, with 9 bases between. Germline CDR1 and CDR2: SQVTM and ANQGSEA. As DNA, the CDR3 is TGCAGCGTTGTAGCGGACGGCACAGATACGCAGTATTTT. Its translation: CSVVADGTDTQYF.

J is TRBJ2-6 and V is TRBV28, with D unresolved. V was cut by 3 bases and J by 0 bases, with 9 bases left in between. Germline-derived CDR1 and CDR2 are MDHEN and SYDVKM. The CDR3 has 16 residues. The CDR3 spells CASSFFSYSGANVLTF. CDR3 DNA sequence: TGTGCCAGCAGTTTTTTTTCCTACTCTGGGGCCAACGTCCTGACTTTC.

This clonotype was recorded many times. The rearrangement joins TRBV20-1 to TRBJ1-1; D is unclear. The CDR3 spans 11 residues. The germline CDR1 and CDR2 sequences are DFQATT and SNEGSKA (reference sequence). V lost 6 bases and J lost 10, with 15 bases in between. The CDR3 DNA follows: TGCAGTGCCCGTGCCCAGTGGGGAGCTTTCTTT. Encoded protein: CSARAQWGAFF.

This clonotype was found many times. The gene calls are TRBV20-1 and TRBJ2-7, with a tentative D call TRBD1 (6 bases). Per germline, CDR1 DFQATT and CDR2 SNEGSKA (reference sequence). The CDR3 runs to 12 residues. Deletions cut 5 bases from V and 3 bases from J, with 11 bases between. In DNA form, the CDR3 reads TGCAGTGCTCCTAGGGGGATCTACGAGCAGTACTTC. Residues: CSAPRGIYEQYF.

The CDR3: CASSHGGSYNEQFF. In DNA, the CDR3 is TGTGCCAGCAGCCACGGGGGCTCCTACAATGAGCAGTTCTTC. The J gene is TRBJ2-1, the V gene TRBV7-2, with D tentatively TRBD2 (6 bases). V lost 5 bases, J lost 0 bases, and 8 bases lay in between. CDR1 and CDR2 from the germline V gene are SGHTA and FQGNSA. The CDR3 totals 14 residues.

This chain joins TRBV7-2 and TRBJ2-7, with 7 bases lining up with TRBD2. CDR1 SGHTA and CDR2 FQGNSA come from the germline V gene. With 5 bases clipped from V and 4 bases from J, the junction kept 8 bases outside the gene matches. There are 14 residues in the CDR3. DNA of the CDR3: TGTGCCAGCAGCCCCGGACTAGGAAGTTACGAGCAGTACTTC. Translated, it gives CASSPGLGSYEQYF.

This clonotype was recorded many times. This chain uses TRBV20-1 with TRBJ1-1; the D is unclear. Germline-derived CDR1 and CDR2 are DFQATT and SNEGSKA (reference sequence). V gave up 3 bases and J gave up 0 bases, with 8 bases separating them. CDR3 length equals 13 residues. CDR3 coding DNA: TGCAGTGCTAGGGCCCACATGAACACTGAAGCTTTCTTT. This translates into CSARAHMNTEAFF.

This clonotype was detected many times. The V and J genes are TRBV20-1 and TRBJ1-2; TRBD1 is a possible D gene (6 bases). Trimming took off 0 bases at V and 5 bases at J, with 10 bases between the two ends. The CDR3 is 13 amino acids. Germline CDR1 is DFQATT and CDR2 is SNEGSKA (reference sequence). In nucleotides, the CDR3 is TGCAGTGCTAGAGACACAGGGACGTATGGCTACACCTTC. This gives the protein CSARDTGTYGYTF.

This clonotype has ten or more counts. V gene TRBV29-1 combines with J gene TRBJ1-2, with 8 nucleotides matching TRBD1. This CDR3 contains 14 residues. The ends lost 3 bases at V and 3 bases at J; junction bases unmatched: 6. Germline CDR1 SQVTM, CDR2 ANQGSEA. CDR3 region: CSVDTGQGDYGYTF. In DNA form, the CDR3 reads TGCAGCGTTGATACTGGACAGGGCGACTATGGCTACACCTTC.

V usage is TRBV7-9 and J usage is TRBJ2-4; D is possibly TRBD1 or TRBD2 (5 bases each). Per germline, CDR1 SEHNR and CDR2 FQNEAQ (reference sequence). The germline V and J ends were trimmed by 2 bases and 8 bases, with 31 bases remaining between them. The length of the CDR3 is 20 residues. As DNA, the CDR3 is TGTGCCAGCAGCTTATGGTCCCACGCCCGGGACGGTAAACGAATGGACATTCAGTACTTC. Translated: CASSLWSHARDGKRMDIQYF.

This clonotype has a count of ten or more. The genes are TRBV12-5 and TRBJ1-5; D gene ambiguous. Germline V gene lookup returns CDR1 LGHNT and CDR2 FRNRAP. Between the trimmed V and J ends, which lost 1 base and 0 bases, there was a span of 13 bases. CDR3 length: 17 amino acids. CDR3 in DNA: TGTGCTAGTGGTTTGGAAACAGTGGCCTATAGCAATCAGCCCCAGCATTTT. It is translated as CASGLETVAYSNQPQHF.

This clonotype was recorded at least ten times. The chain has TRBV20-1 and TRBJ1-3, with D unclear. This CDR3 has 14 amino acids. V was shortened by 1 base and J by 0 bases, with 7 bases between the two germline ends. CDR1 is DFQATT and CDR2 is SNEGSKA in the germline V gene (reference sequence). CDR3 region: CSARAVLSGNTIYF. In DNA form, the CDR3 reads TGCAGTGCTAGAGCGGTACTCTCTGGAAACACCATATATTTT.

This clonotype appeared many times. The chain recombines TRBV10-3 with TRBJ1-2; TRBD1 is a possible D gene (6 bases). The CDR3 consists of 15 residues. The ends were cut back, 4 bases at V and 4 bases at J, with 16 bases in the middle. Germline V gene lookup returns CDR1 ENHRY and CDR2 SYGVKD. CDR3 DNA: TGTGCCATCAGTGGGCAACCAGGGGTGATCTATGGCTACACCTTC. It specifies CAISGQPGVIYGYTF.

This clonotype was seen just once. The CDR3 DNA is TGTGCCACCAGCAGAGACCTTGGGGGGGGGGATCAGCCCCAGCATTTT. It translates to CATSRDLGGGDQPQHF. The genes are TRBV15 and TRBJ1-5, with a weak D call TRBD1 (5 bases). The CDR3 runs to 16 residues. Germline-derived CDR1 and CDR2 are LNHNV and YYDKDF (reference sequence). V was shortened by 0 bases and J by 5 bases, with 14 bases between the two germline ends. Drawing the rest from reference TRBV15 and TRBJ1-5, the complete variable domain is DAMVIQNPRYQVTQFGKPVTLSCSQTLNHNVMYWYQQKSSQAPKLLFHYYDKDFNNEADTPDNFQSRRPNTSFCFLDIRSPGLGDTAMYLCATSRDLGGGDQPQHFGDGTRLSIL.

Only a few counts were recorded for this clonotype. V gene TRBV18 combines with J gene TRBJ2-5, with D maybe TRBD1 (5 bases). CDR3 length: 13 amino acids. The V gene lost 5 bases and the J gene lost 6 bases, with 13 bases spanning the gap. Germline V CDR1 and CDR2: KGHSH, LQKENI. The CDR3 DNA sequence: TGTGCCAGCTCAGAGGCCAGGGAAAAGACCCAGTACTTC. Its protein is CASSEAREKTQYF. Combining the CDR3 with reference TRBV18 and TRBJ2-5 gives the whole variable domain NAGVMQNPRHLVRRRGQEARLRCSPMKGHSHVYWYRQLPEEGLKFMVYLQKENIIDESGMPKERFSAEFPKEGPSILRIQQVVRGDSAAYFCASSEAREKTQYFGPGTRLLVL.

The sample holds many counts of this clonotype. This chain links TRBV10-3 with TRBJ2-7, with D perhaps matching TRBD1 or TRBD2 (5 bases each). This CDR3 spans 13 amino acids. Looked up from germline, CDR1 is ENHRY and CDR2 is SYGVKD. Trimming took 4 bases from V and 5 from J, leaving 12 bases between them. This CDR3 is CAISGQGDHEQYF. CDR3 sequence (DNA): TGTGCCATCAGTGGTCAGGGAGACCACGAGCAGTACTTC.

The sample holds many counts of this clonotype. This chain's CDR3 is CASSLAYGDYNEQFF. The CDR3 nucleotides read TGCGCCAGCAGCTTGGCCTACGGAGACTACAATGAGCAGTTCTTC. The V and J genes are TRBV5-1 and TRBJ2-1; D ambiguous. V lost 0 bases, J lost 3 bases, and 10 bases lay in between. Per germline, CDR1 SGHRS and CDR2 YFSETQ. The CDR3 consists of 15 residues.

J is TRBJ1-2 and V is TRBV20-1; D ambiguous. This CDR3 spans 14 amino acids. Germline values: CDR1 DFQATT, CDR2 SNEGSKA (reference sequence). V dropped 1 base and J dropped 0 bases, with 9 bases sitting between them. DNA for the CDR3: TGCAGTGCTAGAGTCCCAGTTACTAACTATGGCTACACCTTC. Translated: CSARVPVTNYGYTF.

This clonotype was found many times. A single base is all that separates this from a far larger clone, so a read error is likely. The chain joins TRBV6-1 to TRBJ1-1, with D unclear. This CDR3 has 12 amino acids. Germline CDR1 MNHNS, CDR2 SASEGT. The CDR3 DNA is TGTGCCAGCAGGGATAAGAGGACTGGAGCTTTCTTT. This encodes CASRDKRTGAFF.

At least ten counts were recorded for this clonotype. The genes are TRBV5-1 and TRBJ1-1; D is ambiguous. Trimming stripped 5 bases from V and 7 bases from J, with 15 bases between. CDR3 size: 13 residues. Germline V gene sequence: CDR1 SGHRS, CDR2 YFSETQ. The CDR3 DNA reads TGCGCCAGCAGTACTGACATTCGGGGTGAAGCTTTCTTT. Protein product: CASSTDIRGEAFF.

This clonotype was observed many times. J is TRBJ1-4 and V is TRBV7-6; tentative D call: TRBD1 (6 bases). Germline lookup yields CDR1 SGHVS and CDR2 FNYEAQ. CDR3 length equals 14 residues. The ends were cut back, 4 bases at V and 7 bases at J, with 13 bases in the middle. In DNA, the CDR3 is TGTGCCAGCAGCTCAAACTCACAGGGTGAAAAACTGTTTTTT. The encoded protein is CASSSNSQGEKLFF.

Comments on this clonotype: A read error may be the cause here, since a much bigger clone is one base away. The rearrangement links TRBV9 to TRBJ2-3; D unclear. Trimming shortened V by 3 bases and J by 0 bases, and 20 bases separated the two germline ends. Germline V lookup: CDR1 SGDLS, CDR2 YYNGEE. This CDR3 has 18 amino acids. The CDR3, as DNA: TGTGCCAGCAGCGCGCCGGGCAGGCAAATAGATAGCACAGATACGCAGTATTTT. Translating it yields CASSAPGRQIDSTDTQYF.

Concerning this clonotype: One junction end disagrees with the germline gene, perhaps due to a read error. The gene calls are TRBV11-2 and TRBJ1-1; weak D call: TRBD1 (5 bases). Germline V gives CDR1 SGHAT, CDR2 FQNNGV. This CDR3 has 14 residues. The CDR3 sequence: CASSLGTLAGEAFF. The CDR3 nucleotides read TGTGCCAGCAGTTTAGGGACCTTGGCTGGTGAAGCTTTCTTT.